This T cell receptor beta chain was obtained from a study of early T cells in non-severe SARS-CoV-2 infection. Turning to the study itself: Chains were not paired, and sequencing was done on bulk RNA from unsorted whole blood.

The study, taken as a whole, reports: Comparison of clonotypes with VDJdb favored anti-spike CD8 responses while missing private and CD4 specificities.

The V gene's germline CDR1 is GTSNPN and CDR2 SVGIG (reference sequence). The CDR3 loop spans 14 amino acids. Trimming removed 1 base from V and 7 bases from J, with 16 bases in between. The table lists this clonotype with a few counts. What it binds is not known. Individually, cDNA molecules had unique molecular identifiers attached to them. TCRdb re-called the 5' RACE reads with MiXCR, one entry per CDR3 protein. The sample has 71,000 or so distinct CDR3 sequences; roughly 13% are singletons. The specimen was whole blood. The V call is TRBV30, the J call TRBJ1-2; no clear D. This clonotype was obtained from an adult who was a healthcare worker with PCR-confirmed SARS-CoV-2 infection or an uninfected control (not recorded which). As DNA, the CDR3 is TGTGCCTGGAGTGGTGGCAGTGGAGTTCGTGGCTACACCTTC. Its protein product is CAWSGGSGVRGYTF.